This T cell receptor (beta chain) was sequenced in a study of T cell responses to AZD1222 COVID-19 vaccine (dated by TCRdb to about 2021). Notes on the research overall: TCR sequencing was performed for about 250 trial participants, of whom about 200 were given two doses of AZD1222 and 26 were given two doses of MenACWY control vaccine. Trial participants were enrolled by age into 18-55, 56-69 and 70-plus year subgroups, with about 150, 27 and 61 TCR-sequenced participants respectively. Study-level results and caveats: Because no day 14 peak-response samples were available, repertoires were characterized only after the peak T cell response. Reportedly, close to half of the unique spike-specific TCRs recognized epitopes lying outside the regions that are mutated in the B.1.351 and B.1.1.7 variants. Most participants were white British and females outnumbered males, and the authors suggested that clonal diversity may have been underestimated. Vaccine-associated CD4 TCRs spanned the whole spike protein, with dominant responses in regions 160-218 and 743-854. Spike-specific TCR breadth and depth rose significantly after two AZD1222 doses compared with day 0 and with MenACWY recipients. The 56-69-year group was small, and its depth increase did not reach significance, likely because of low power. Conclusions about previously exposed vaccinees are limited because only six or seven AZD1222 recipients were SARS-CoV-2 seropositive at baseline.

The sample's time point label is to be understood as: about 28 days (+/-7) after the second vaccine dose. AZD1222 recipients given second doses at about 4 weeks or at about 12 weeks were pooled, since spike-specific TCR depth and breadth were not found to differ between the two schedules. Samples from vaccinated people were obtained from the UK trials COV001 and COV002, which included a single-blind randomized controlled phase 2/3 trial of AZD1222 (ChAdOx1 nCoV-19) in healthy adults. For TCRbeta chain sequencing, PBMC samples were collected from trial participants at day 0 and at day 28 after the second dose. The CDR3 regions of human TCRbeta chains were analyzed by immunosequencing. Under the source paper's analysis protocol: TCRs in the repertoires were matched against a reference library of SARS-CoV-2-specific TCRs that had been generated with the MIRA antigen-specificity platform. Breadth was defined as the fraction of unique TCRs that were SARS-CoV-2-associated. Depth was defined as the fraction of total T cells that were SARS-CoV-2-associated. Using the MIRA data, every spike-specific TCR was mapped to the spike region that the TCR reacted to and assigned to either a CD4 or a CD8 class. Log10-transformed breadth and depth values were compared by one-way ANOVA with Sidak's multiple comparisons tests. TCRdb obtained this table from immuneACCESS and retained in-frame rearrangements with V and J assigned. These tables miss some clones; where compared with another copy, unresolved V genes account for less than half of the shortfall, and the remainder is unexplained. V and J calls and clone size are given by that table; D and trimming were obtained from the DNA. The sample records around 99,000 clones, roughly 85% of which are singletons. The leading ten clones occupy less than 6% of the sample.

In regard to this clone: Its binding antigen is unknown. No qualities accompany the bases; no much larger clone lies one base away.

CDR1 and CDR2 are drawn from the germline V gene: SGHTS, YDEGEE. From the cysteine up to the phenylalanine, the CDR3 has a length of 15 residues. The read is trimmed to its CDR3 DNA, 45 bases read in frame from base 1. Between the V and J ends, shortened by 6 bases and 7 bases respectively, the junction contains 19 bases. In this chain, TRBV5-8 is recombined with TRBJ2-2; the D gene is not confidently resolved. The sample was peripheral blood, taken 28 days after the second AZD1222 dose. The origin of this receptor is an adult who received the AZD1222 COVID-19 vaccine. In nucleotides, the sequence is TGTGCCAGCACTGGGTATAAACATAACGTCGGGGAGCTGTTTTTT. The encoded protein is CASTGYKHNVGELFF. Here the CDR3 is joined to the reference TRBV5-8 and TRBJ2-2 genes, and the full variable domain is: EAGVTQSPTHLIKTRGQQATLRCSPISGHTSVYWYQQALGLGLQFLLWYDEGEERNRGNFPPRFSGRQFPNYSSELNVNALELEDSALYLCASTGYKHNVGELFFGEGSRLTVL.